One and the same sample provided the 20 T cell receptor beta chains below, sequenced in a study of blood T cells in healthy people across ages (dated by TCRdb to about 2015). The library was obtained by 5' RACE. The sequencer was an Illumina HiSeq 2500. A second PCR of 7 to 11 cycles was run with a J-beta primer mix and a sample-barcoded 5' primer. TCRdb handled the public reads itself, with Q25 trimming in fastp and clone calling in MiXCR, and kept productive beta chains. When rows share a CDR3 protein, they turn into one entry using the most common DNA and genes. The sample table records 1.5 million to 2 million distinct CDR3 sequences; roughly 49% of these occur just once. Over 2% of the sample is in the top ten clones. The source material was blood. Source of these receptors: a woman aged 40 to 50 in good health.

Remarks on this clonotype: This may be a read error: a much more frequent sequence differs by one nucleotide. The chain links TRBV20-1 to TRBJ2-7; the match to TRBD1 covers 12 bases. The assigned J gene may be wrong: the sequence end matches TRBJ2-5 better. CDR1 and CDR2 from the germline V gene are DFQATT and SNEGSKA (reference sequence). CDR3 length equals 14 residues. The CDR3 loop is CIARGQGATETQYF. The CDR3 DNA reads TGCATTGCTAGGGGACAGGGGGCGACGGAGACCCAGTACTTC.

The chain recombines TRBV27 with TRBJ1-2, with D possibly being TRBD1 (6 bases). With 5 bases removed from V and 5 bases from J, the gap between germline ends came to 15 bases. The CDR3 has 14 residues. The V gene's germline CDR1 is MNHEY and CDR2 SMNVEV (reference sequence). The CDR3 sequence is CASSITGTTYGYTF. CDR3 nucleotide sequence: TGTGCCAGCAGTATTACAGGGACGACATATGGCTACACCTTC.

CDR3 protein: CAISDPVQGAYEQYF. The CDR3 DNA follows: TGTGCCATCAGTGACCCTGTACAGGGCGCCTACGAGCAGTACTTC. The genes are TRBV10-3 and TRBJ2-7, with D perhaps matching TRBD1 (6 bases). The germline V and J ends were trimmed by 3 bases and 2 bases, with 14 bases remaining between them. CDR1 is ENHRY, CDR2 SYGVKD, per germline. The CDR3 has 15 residues.

For the CDR3, the DNA is TGTGCCAGCAGCCCGGTTGGGACAGGGTCCTACGAGCAGTACTTC. Its protein is CASSPVGTGSYEQYF. The V call is TRBV7-2, the J call TRBJ2-7, with 9 bases aligning to TRBD1. Germline-derived CDR1 and CDR2 are SGHTA and FQGNSA. The J segment lost 1 base and the V segment lost 5 bases, leaving 6 bases of the junction unmatched. The CDR3 contains 15 residues.

V usage is TRBV6-2 or TRBV6-3 and J usage is TRBJ2-7; D is unresolved. CDR1 and CDR2 (germline): MNHEY, SVGEGT. Trimming cost V 7 bases and J 2 bases, with 18 bases left between them. The CDR3 spans 15 residues. The CDR3 DNA reads TGTGCCAGCAAAAAGGGCGCAGACCGTACCTACGAGCAGTACTTC. This codes for CASKKGADRTYEQYF.

In its sample, this clonotype was seen a few times. The chain is built from TRBV12-3 or TRBV12-4 and TRBJ2-7, with 9 bases aligning to TRBD1. V was pared by 5 bases and J by 1 base, with 6 bases of the junction left unmatched. This CDR3 is 15 amino acids long. The CDR3 bases are TGTGCCAGCAGTCCTATGACAGGGGGATCCTACGAGCAGTACTTC. Its translation is CASSPMTGGSYEQYF.

This chain connects TRBV11-2 to TRBJ2-1, with 9 bases matching TRBD1. The CDR3 is 15 amino acids. Germline V gene lookup returns CDR1 SGHAT and CDR2 FQNNGV. With V trimmed by 5 bases and J by 0 bases, 2 bases remained unmatched. CDR3 nucleotides: TGTGCCAGCAGCGGGACAGGGAGCTCCTACAATGAGCAGTTCTTC. It yields the protein CASSGTGSSYNEQFF.

This clonotype was seen once. The V and J genes are TRBV12-3 or TRBV12-4 and TRBJ2-4; no definite D call. The CDR3 loop spans 11 amino acids. The V end was cut by 3 bases, the J end by 9 bases, with 6 bases between. The CDR3 DNA reads as TGTGCCAGCAGTTTCAGTGGCATTCAGTACTTC. Translated, it gives CASSFSGIQYF.

The chain employs TRBV6-1 and TRBJ2-3; D is uncertain. With 4 bases removed from V and 5 bases from J, the gap between germline ends came to 13 bases. Per germline, CDR1 MNHNS and CDR2 SASEGT. CDR3 length: 14 amino acids. CDR3 protein: CASSVGRVQDTQYF. The CDR3 bases are TGTGCCAGCAGTGTTGGAAGGGTCCAAGATACGCAGTATTTT.

This clonotype was picked up many times. The chain has TRBV2 and TRBJ1-2; maybe TRBD1 (6 bases). Germline CDR1 reads SNHLY; CDR2 reads FYNNEI. This CDR3 contains 13 residues. The V gene lost 9 bases and the J gene lost 8 bases, with 19 bases spanning the gap. Here the CDR3 reads CARRPTGREGYTF. The CDR3 DNA reads TGTGCCAGGAGACCGACAGGAAGGGAGGGCTACACCTTC.

This CDR3 is CASSPVRQRNEQFF. The CDR3 bases are TGTGCCAGCAGCCCGGTCCGACAAAGGAATGAGCAGTTCTTC. The rearrangement joins TRBV12-3 or TRBV12-4 to TRBJ2-1; D gene uncertain. The V end was cut by 6 bases, the J end by 7 bases, with 16 bases between. The CDR3 extends over 14 amino acids.

This clonotype was seen once. The V gene is TRBV7-2, the J gene TRBJ1-6; D is possibly TRBD1 (5 bases). The ends were cut back, 6 bases at V and 0 bases at J, with 18 bases in the middle. CDR1 and CDR2 from the germline V gene are SGHTA and FQGNSA. The CDR3 loop spans 18 amino acids. The CDR3 here is CASSLGRGYDSYNSPLHF. The CDR3 DNA reads TGTGCCAGCAGTCTCGGGCGGGGCTACGACTCCTATAATTCACCCCTCCACTTT.

This clonotype was picked up one time. This chain uses TRBV20-1 with TRBJ2-5, with TRBD1 as a possible D gene (5 bases). V shed 6 bases and J shed 0 bases, with 17 bases lying between them. The CDR3 is 15 residues long. The V gene's germline CDR1 is DFQATT and CDR2 SNEGSKA (reference sequence). The chain's CDR3 is CSATQDASYQETQYF. For the CDR3, the DNA is TGCAGTGCCACACAGGACGCCTCGTACCAAGAGACCCAGTACTTC.

The CDR3 here is CASSYGTGPYGYTF. In DNA, the CDR3 is TGTGCCAGCAGTTATGGGACAGGCCCCTATGGCTACACCTTC. V and J are TRBV6-6 and TRBJ1-2; 8 bases fit TRBD1. Germline V gives CDR1 MNHNY, CDR2 SVGAGI (reference sequence). With 3 bases clipped from V and 4 bases from J, the junction kept 4 bases outside the gene matches. The CDR3 has 14 residues.

The CDR3 spells CASFLTSANEQFF. The CDR3 region has the DNA TGTGCCAGTTTTTTAACGTCGGCCAATGAGCAGTTCTTC. V gene TRBV28 combines with J gene TRBJ2-1; no clear D gene. The CDR3 is 13 amino acids. Germline lookup yields CDR1 MDHEN and CDR2 SYDVKM. With 9 bases removed from V and 6 bases from J, the gap between germline ends came to 15 bases.

The genes are TRBV7-2 and TRBJ2-7; 8 bases are shared with TRBD1. There are 15 residues in the CDR3. V shed 4 bases and J 1 base; nucleotides not matched to a gene: 6. The germline CDR1 and CDR2 sequences are SGHTA and FQGNSA. CDR3 in DNA: TGTGCCAGCAGCTACTACAGGGGGTCGTCCTACGAGCAGTACTTC. Its protein product is CASSYYRGSSYEQYF. The entire variable domain, with the rest obtained from reference TRBV7-2 and TRBJ2-7, is as follows: GAGVSQSPSNKVTEKGKDVELRCDPISGHTALYWYRQSLGQGLEFLIYFQGNSAPDKSGLPSDRFSAERTGGSVSTLTIQRTQQEDSAVYLCASSYYRGSSYEQYFGPGTRLTVT.

The J gene is TRBJ2-1, the V gene TRBV5-6; D unclear. Germline V CDR1 and CDR2: SGHDT, YYEEEE. V was cut by 0 bases and J by 0 bases, with 10 bases left in between. The CDR3 consists of 16 residues. The CDR3 reads CASSLGRQSSYNEQFF. The CDR3 nucleotides read TGTGCCAGCAGCTTGGGCAGGCAGAGCTCCTACAATGAGCAGTTCTTC.

This clonotype was picked up one time. The chain is built from TRBV9 and TRBJ1-6, with a weak D call TRBD1 (5 bases). V lost 3 bases to trimming and J lost 8 bases, with 21 bases between them. Germline CDR1 SGDLS, CDR2 YYNGEE. The CDR3 extends over 17 amino acids. Written as DNA, the CDR3 is TGTGCCAGCAGCGCCTCCCTCGGGGGGATCGGATATTCACCCCTCCACTTT. The encoded protein is CASSASLGGIGYSPLHF.

The rearrangement uses TRBV12-3 or TRBV12-4 and TRBJ1-2; no clear D gene. V lost 5 bases and J lost 6, with 10 bases in between. There are 12 residues in the CDR3. The CDR3 loop reads CASSAGRDGYTF. CDR3 in DNA: TGTGCCAGCAGTGCCGGTCGAGATGGCTACACCTTC.

The table lists this clonotype with a few counts. This chain links TRBV27 with TRBJ1-5; D is unresolved. The CDR3 consists of 15 residues. Germline V gives CDR1 MNHEY, CDR2 SMNVEV (reference sequence). The V gene lost 4 bases and the J gene lost 0 bases, with 10 bases spanning the gap. As DNA, the CDR3 is TGTGCCAGCAGTTGGGTCAGCAATAGCAATCAGCCCCAGCATTTT. It specifies CASSWVSNSNQPQHF.